This T cell receptor (beta chain) was documented in a study of blood T cell repertoires in COVID-19. Participants were placed into cohorts based on the clinical history they reported. Libraries were prepared by immunoSEQ multiplex PCR; TCRdb keeps only in-frame clonotypes and omits some of them. The profile shows around 200,000 clones, around nine tenths of them singletons. J was trimmed by 5 bases and V by 0 bases; bases with no gene match: 5. Germline loops: CDR1 SGHRS, CDR2 YFSETQ. The CDR3 totals 15 residues. The material sequenced was PBMCs or T cells enriched from blood (not recorded which). The sequence was collected from a woman between 18 and 29 years old who had recovered from COVID-19. This sequence joins TRBV5-1 and TRBJ2-1; 7 bases map to TRBD1. The DNA for the CDR3 is TGCGCCAGCAGCTTGGGACAGGGAAGGCACAATGAGCAGTTCTTC. Translated, it gives CASSLGQGRHNEQFF.